Listed below are T cell receptor beta chains from one sample, sequenced in a study of quantifying T cell responses using KT2 cells. Using its own MiXCR run on the UMI-ligation and nested PCR reads, TCRdb lists one record per CDR3 protein. The table records tens of thousands of distinct CDR3 sequences, around a tenth of them present only once. The sequenced sample was PBMCs spiked with cells of the T cell clone KT2. The source of these receptors is a human donor. CDR3s include the opening cysteine and the closing phenylalanine or tryptophan. A D gene is named only where the DNA matches it firmly. Only part of the rows carry a size: once, few, many, or a class if the clone is expanded.

TRBV24-1,TRBJ2-2,many,NA,TGTGCCCCCATTTTACCCGGAACGAAGAACACCGGGGAGCTGTTTTTT,CAPILPGTKNTGELFF
TRBV5-4,TRBJ2-3,many,NA,TGTGCCAGCAGCTCGAAGATGGGGGCGGTCGAATATACGCAGTATTTT,CASSSKMGAVEYTQYF
TRBV20-1,TRBJ2-4,few,TRBD1,TGCAGTGCTAGAGTGGGACAGAACCTAAGACTAGCCAAAAACATTCAGTACTTC,CSARVGQNLRLAKNIQYF
TRBV6-5,TRBJ2-2,NA,NA,TGTGCCAGCAGCCATACCTGGAAAAACACCGGGGAGCTGTTTTTT,CASSHTWKNTGELFF
TRBV29-1,TRBJ2-5,NA,TRBD2,TGCAGCGTTTTGCTACTAGCGGGGTGGGGGGAGACCCAGTACTTC,CSVLLLAGWGETQYF
TRBV11-2,TRBJ1-1,few,NA,TGTGCCAGCAGCTTAGATTGGAGAGACACTGAAGCTTTCTTT,CASSLDWRDTEAFF
TRBV4-1,TRBJ1-5,NA,TRBD1,TGCGCCAGCAGCCCCACAGGACAGGGACCAAATCAGCCCCAGCATTTT,CASSPTGQGPNQPQHF
TRBV6-1,TRBJ1-1,few,NA,TGTGCCAGCAGGAAAAACAGGGCTACTGAAGCTTTCTTT,CASRKNRATEAFF
TRBV25-1,TRBJ2-1,NA,TRBD2,TGTGCCAGCACTTTGGGGGGGGAGCAGTTCTTC,CASTLGGEQFF
TRBV5-5,TRBJ2-7,many,NA,TGTGCCAGCAGCTTAGACACCTACGAGCAGTACTTC,CASSLDTYEQYF
TRBV20-1,TRBJ2-4,few,TRBD1,TGCAGTGCCTTCAACAGGGGGTCGGCCAAAAACATTCAGTACTTC,CSAFNRGSAKNIQYF
TRBV21-1,TRBJ2-2,few,NA,TGTGCCCCCCAGGGGCGAGGCGGGGAGCTGTTTTTT,CAPQGRGGELFF
TRBV18,TRBJ1-1,many,NA,TGTGCCAGCTCACCTTCGGGACCTATGATTCGAGCAACAAACACTGAAGCTTTCTTT,CASSPSGPMIRATNTEAFF
TRBV6-2/TRBV6-3,TRBJ2-5,NA,TRBD2,TGTGCCAGCAGTTCCCCGGGACTAGCGGCACAAGAGACCCAGTACTTC,CASSSPGLAAQETQYF
TRBV7-8,TRBJ2-5,few,TRBD1,TGTGCCAGCAGCCCCCAGGGGGTGGGTCAAGAGACCCAGTACTTC,CASSPQGVGQETQYF
TRBV20-1,TRBJ2-7,NA,NA,TGCAGTGCTAGAGATAGTCTAGCCCACGAGCAGTACTTC,CSARDSLAHEQYF
TRBV7-9,TRBJ2-3,few,TRBD2,TGTGCCAGCAGCTTAGGACTAGCGGGGGCACAGTCAGATACGCAGTATTTT,CASSLGLAGAQSDTQYF
TRBV7-2,TRBJ1-1,NA,TRBD1,TGTGCCAGCGGCAGGGGGCGAGGGAATGAAGCTTTCTTT,CASGRGRGNEAFF
TRBV27,TRBJ2-3,few,NA,TGTGCCAGCAGTTTATCCCGGACCACAGATACGCAGTATTTT,CASSLSRTTDTQYF
TRBV27,TRBJ2-2,many,NA,TGTGCCAGCAGGGGCACCCGAGGCACCGGGGAGCTGTTTTTT,CASRGTRGTGELFF
TRBV6-4,TRBJ2-3,medium-sized,NA,TGTGCCAGCAGTTCTCATGGGGAGGATACGCAGTATTTT,CASSSHGEDTQYF
TRBV12-3/TRBV12-4,TRBJ2-5,many,TRBD2,TGTGCCAGCAGCCCGGGACTAGCGGGAGGACTAGAGACCCAGTACTTC,CASSPGLAGGLETQYF
TRBV29-1,TRBJ2-7,few,NA,TGCAGCGTTTACATCGGAGGCGAGCAGTACTTC,CSVYIGGEQYF
TRBV5-5,TRBJ1-5,many,NA,TGTGCCAGCATCCCCTATCCAGGAAATCAGCCCCAGCATTTT,CASIPYPGNQPQHF
TRBV29-1,TRBJ1-2,NA,TRBD1,TGCAGCGTTGTAAGGGCAGGGGGCTATGGCTACACCTTC,CSVVRAGGYGYTF
TRBV6-1,TRBJ2-6,many,NA,TGTGCCAGCAGTGAGGGGGTGGGACAATACTCTGGGGCCAACGTCCTGACTTTC,CASSEGVGQYSGANVLTF
TRBV12-3/TRBV12-4,TRBJ2-6,few,NA,TGTGCCAGCCGTCTCGCGGGGGCCAACGTCCTGACTTTC,CASRLAGANVLTF
TRBV5-1,TRBJ2-1,many,TRBD2,TGCGCCAGCAGCTTGGGGAATAGCGGGGGGGATGACAATGAGCAGTTCTTC,CASSLGNSGGDDNEQFF
TRBV5-1,TRBJ2-3,many,TRBD2,TGCGCCAGCAGCTTGGACCGCGGGGGGCAGTATTTT,CASSLDRGGQYF
TRBV20-1,TRBJ2-7,many,TRBD1,TGCAGTGCTAGCACAGACAGGGGAGATACCTACGAGCAGTACTTC,CSASTDRGDTYEQYF
TRBV6-5,TRBJ2-1,many,NA,TGTGCCAGCAGTTACTCCCGGGACTGGCACAATGAGCAGTTCTTC,CASSYSRDWHNEQFF
TRBV5-1,TRBJ2-7,NA,TRBD2,TGCGCCAGCAGCCCGCGGGGGGCCCGCTCCTACGAGCAGTACTTC,CASSPRGARSYEQYF
TRBV6-1,TRBJ2-1,many,TRBD2,TGTGCCAGCACGTGGCTCAGCGGGGAGGCCAGTGAGCAGTTCTTC,CASTWLSGEASEQFF
TRBV4-1,TRBJ2-7,few,TRBD1,TGCGCCAGCAGCCAAGAGGGAGGAACCGGGACAGGATCCTACGAGCAGTACTTC,CASSQEGGTGTGSYEQYF
TRBV29-1,TRBJ2-5,few,NA,TGCAGCGTTGAAGATCTGGTGGGAGCGGGTCAAGAGACCCAGTACTTC,CSVEDLVGAGQETQYF
TRBV5-5,TRBJ2-2,few,NA,TGTGCCAGCAGCTTCTCATCAGGGAGAGGGATGGTTACCGGGGAGCTGTTTTTT,CASSFSSGRGMVTGELFF
TRBV28,TRBJ1-5,few,NA,TGTGCCAGCAGTTTATTGGACGGGGATCAGCCCCAGCATTTT,CASSLLDGDQPQHF
TRBV20-1,TRBJ2-7,many,NA,TGCAGTGCTAGAGATGACTCCTACGAGCAGTACTTC,CSARDDSYEQYF